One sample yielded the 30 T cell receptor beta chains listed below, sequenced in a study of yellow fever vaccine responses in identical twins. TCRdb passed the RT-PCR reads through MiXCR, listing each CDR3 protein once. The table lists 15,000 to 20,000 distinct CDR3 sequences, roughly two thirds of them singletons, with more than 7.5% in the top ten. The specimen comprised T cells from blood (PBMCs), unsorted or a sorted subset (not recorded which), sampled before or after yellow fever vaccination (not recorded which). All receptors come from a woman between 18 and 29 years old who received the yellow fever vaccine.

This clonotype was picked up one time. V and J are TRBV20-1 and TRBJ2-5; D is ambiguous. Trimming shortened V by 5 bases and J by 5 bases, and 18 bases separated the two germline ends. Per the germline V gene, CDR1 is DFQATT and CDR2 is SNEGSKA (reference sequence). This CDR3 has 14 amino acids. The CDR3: CSAPAVGFRETQYF. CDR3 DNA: TGCAGTGCTCCCGCGGTTGGATTCCGGGAGACCCAGTACTTC.

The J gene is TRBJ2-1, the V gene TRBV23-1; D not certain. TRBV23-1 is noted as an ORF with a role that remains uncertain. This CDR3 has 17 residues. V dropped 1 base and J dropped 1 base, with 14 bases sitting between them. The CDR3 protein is CASSQYLSTESYNEQFF. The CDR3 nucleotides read TGCGCCAGCAGTCAATATCTCAGCACCGAATCCTACAATGAGCAGTTCTTC.

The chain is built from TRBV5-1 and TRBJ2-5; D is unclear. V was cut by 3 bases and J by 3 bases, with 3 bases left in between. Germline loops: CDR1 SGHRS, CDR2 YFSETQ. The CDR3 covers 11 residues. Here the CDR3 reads CASSWEETQYF. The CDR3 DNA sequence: TGCGCCAGCAGCTGGGAAGAGACCCAGTACTTC.

DNA for the CDR3: TGTGCCAGCAGCTTAAGGTTAGGTGTAGATACGCAGTATTTT. It encodes CASSLRLGVDTQYF. The V call is TRBV7-3, the J call TRBJ2-3; no definite D call. Trimming shortened V by 1 base and J by 5 bases, and 10 bases separated the two germline ends. This CDR3 region has 14 residues. Germline CDR1 reads SGHTA; CDR2 reads FQGTGA.

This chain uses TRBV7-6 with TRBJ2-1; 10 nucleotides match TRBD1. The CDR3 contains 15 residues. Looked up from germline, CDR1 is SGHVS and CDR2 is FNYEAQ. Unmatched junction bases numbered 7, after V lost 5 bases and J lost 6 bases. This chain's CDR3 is CASSTGTGETNEQFF. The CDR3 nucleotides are TGTGCCAGCAGCACCGGGACAGGGGAAACCAATGAGCAGTTCTTC. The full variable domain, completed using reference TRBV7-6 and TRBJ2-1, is GAGVSQSPRYKVTKRGQDVALRCDPISGHVSLYWYRQALGQGPEFLTYFNYEAQQDKSGLPNDRFSAERPEGSISTLTIQRTEQRDSAMYRCASSTGTGETNEQFFGPGTRLTVL.

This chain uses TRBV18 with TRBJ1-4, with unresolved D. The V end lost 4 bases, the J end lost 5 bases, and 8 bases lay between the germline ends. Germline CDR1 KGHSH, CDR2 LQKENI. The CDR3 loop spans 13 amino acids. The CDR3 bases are TGTGCCAGCTCACTTCGGGTGAATGAAAAACTGTTTTTT. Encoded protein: CASSLRVNEKLFF.

As DNA, the CDR3 is TGTGCCAGCAGCTTAGTTGGGACAGATAACACTGAAGCTTTCTTT. It is translated as CASSLVGTDNTEAFF. This chain links TRBV11-3 with TRBJ1-1; TRBD1 aligns across 7 bases. Unmatched junction bases numbered 4, after V lost 1 base and J lost 2 bases. The germline V gene has CDR1 SGHNT and CDR2 YENEEA. CDR3 length: 15 amino acids. Based on the CDR3 plus reference TRBV11-3 and TRBJ1-1, the full variable domain is EAGVVQSPRYKIIEKKQPVAFWCNPISGHNTLYWYLQNLGQGPELLIRYENEEAVDDSQLPKDRFSAERLKGVDSTLKIQPAELGDSAVYLCASSLVGTDNTEAFFGQGTRLTVV.

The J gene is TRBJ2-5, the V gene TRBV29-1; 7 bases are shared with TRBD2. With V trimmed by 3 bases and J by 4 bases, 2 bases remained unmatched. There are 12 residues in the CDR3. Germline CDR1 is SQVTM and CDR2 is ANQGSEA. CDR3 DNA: TGCAGCGTTGAGTCTAGCGGAGAGACCCAGTACTTC. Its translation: CSVESSGETQYF.

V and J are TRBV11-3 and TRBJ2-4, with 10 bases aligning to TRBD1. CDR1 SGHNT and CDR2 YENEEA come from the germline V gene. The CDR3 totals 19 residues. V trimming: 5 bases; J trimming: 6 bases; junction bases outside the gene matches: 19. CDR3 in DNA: TGTGCCAGCAGCCCTCAAACCCCACAGGGGACAGGGGTGGGAAACATTCAGTACTTC. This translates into CASSPQTPQGTGVGNIQYF.

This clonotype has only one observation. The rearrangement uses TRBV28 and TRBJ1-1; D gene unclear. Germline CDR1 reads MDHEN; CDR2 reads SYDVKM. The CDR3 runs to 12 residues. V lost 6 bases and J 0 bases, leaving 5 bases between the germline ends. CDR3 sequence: CASRKVNTEAFF. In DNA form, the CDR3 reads TGTGCCAGCAGAAAAGTGAACACTGAAGCTTTCTTT.

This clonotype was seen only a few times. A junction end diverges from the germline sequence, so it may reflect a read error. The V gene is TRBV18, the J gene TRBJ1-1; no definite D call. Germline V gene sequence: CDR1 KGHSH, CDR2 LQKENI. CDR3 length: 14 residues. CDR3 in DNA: TGTGCCAGCTCGCCAGAAGGCGGGAACACTGAAGTTTTCTTT. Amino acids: CASSPEGGNTEVFF.

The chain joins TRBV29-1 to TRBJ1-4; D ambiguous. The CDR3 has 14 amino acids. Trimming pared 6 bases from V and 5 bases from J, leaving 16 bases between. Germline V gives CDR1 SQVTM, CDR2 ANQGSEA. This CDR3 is CSVSDGLSNEKLFF. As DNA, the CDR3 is TGCAGCGTCTCGGACGGACTCTCAAATGAAAAACTGTTTTTT.

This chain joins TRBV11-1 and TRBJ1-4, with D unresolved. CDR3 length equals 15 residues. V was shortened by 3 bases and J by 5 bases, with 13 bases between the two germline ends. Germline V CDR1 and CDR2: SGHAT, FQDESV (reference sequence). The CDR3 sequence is CASSFGRIPNEKLFF. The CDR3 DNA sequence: TGTGCCAGCAGCTTCGGTAGGATTCCGAATGAAAAACTGTTTTTT. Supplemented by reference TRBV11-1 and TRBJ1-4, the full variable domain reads EAEVAQSPRYKITEKSQAVAFWCDPISGHATLYWYRQILGQGPELLVQFQDESVVDDSQLPKDRFSAERLKGVDSTLKIQPAELGDSAMYLCASSFGRIPNEKLFFGSGTQLSVL.

The CDR3, as DNA: TGTGCCAGCAGCTTGTTGAAAAACCCCAACGAGCAGTACTTC. It codes for CASSLLKNPNEQYF. The chain employs TRBV11-2 and TRBJ2-7; the D is unclear. The V end was cut by 3 bases, the J end by 5 bases, with 14 bases between. Germline loops: CDR1 SGHAT, CDR2 FQNNGV. The CDR3 extends over 14 amino acids.

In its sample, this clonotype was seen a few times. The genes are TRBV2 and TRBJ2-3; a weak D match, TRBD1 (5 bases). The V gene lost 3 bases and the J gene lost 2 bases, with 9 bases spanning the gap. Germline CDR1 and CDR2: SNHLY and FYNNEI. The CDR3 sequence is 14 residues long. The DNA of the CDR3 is TGTGCCAGCAGTGATGTAGGGGACACAGATACGCAGTATTTT. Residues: CASSDVGDTDTQYF.

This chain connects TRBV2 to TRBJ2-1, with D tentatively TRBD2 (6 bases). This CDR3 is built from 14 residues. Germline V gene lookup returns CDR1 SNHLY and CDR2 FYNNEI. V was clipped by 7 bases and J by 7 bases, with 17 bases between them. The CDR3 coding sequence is TGTGCCAGCACCCGAGGCGGGATGGGGAATGAGCAGTTCTTC. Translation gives CASTRGGMGNEQFF.

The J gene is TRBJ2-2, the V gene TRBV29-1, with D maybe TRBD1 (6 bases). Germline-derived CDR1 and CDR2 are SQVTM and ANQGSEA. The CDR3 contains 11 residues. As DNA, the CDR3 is TGCGCGGTGGGGGCCACCGGGGAGCTGTTTTTT. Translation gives CAVGATGELFF.

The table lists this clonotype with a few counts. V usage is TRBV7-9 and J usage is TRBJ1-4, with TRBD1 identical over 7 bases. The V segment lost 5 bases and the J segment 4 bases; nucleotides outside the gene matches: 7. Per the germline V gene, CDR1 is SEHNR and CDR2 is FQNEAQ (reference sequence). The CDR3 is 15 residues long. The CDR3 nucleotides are TGTGCCAGCAGCCCTCCGGGACAGTATAATGAAAAACTGTTTTTT. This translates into CASSPPGQYNEKLFF.

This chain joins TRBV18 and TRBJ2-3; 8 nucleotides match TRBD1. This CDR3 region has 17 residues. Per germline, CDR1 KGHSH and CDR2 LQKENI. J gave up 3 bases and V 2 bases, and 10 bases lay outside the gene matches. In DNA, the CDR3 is TGTGCCAGCTCACCATCCCAACAGGGGGTGGTTACAGATACGCAGTATTTT. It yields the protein CASSPSQQGVVTDTQYF.

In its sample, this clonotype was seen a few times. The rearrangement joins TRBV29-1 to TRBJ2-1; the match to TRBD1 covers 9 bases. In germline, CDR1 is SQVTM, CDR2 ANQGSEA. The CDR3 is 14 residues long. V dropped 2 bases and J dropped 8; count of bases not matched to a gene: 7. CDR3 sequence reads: CSVEKGTGWDEQFF. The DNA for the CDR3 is TGCAGCGTTGAAAAGGGGACAGGGTGGGATGAGCAGTTCTTC.

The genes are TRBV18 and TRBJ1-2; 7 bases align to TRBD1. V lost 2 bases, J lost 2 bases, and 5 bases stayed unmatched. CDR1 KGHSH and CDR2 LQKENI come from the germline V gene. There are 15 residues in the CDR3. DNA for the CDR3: TGTGCCAGCTCACCAATCGGACAGGAGAACTATGGCTACACCTTC. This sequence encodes CASSPIGQENYGYTF.

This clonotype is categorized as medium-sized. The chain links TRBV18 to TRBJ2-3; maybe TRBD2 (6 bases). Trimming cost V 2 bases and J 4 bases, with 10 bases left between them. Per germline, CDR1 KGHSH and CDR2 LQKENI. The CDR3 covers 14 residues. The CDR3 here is CASSPGRMADTQYF. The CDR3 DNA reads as TGTGCCAGCTCACCAGGGAGGATGGCAGATACGCAGTATTTT. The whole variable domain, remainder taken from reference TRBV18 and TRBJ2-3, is NAGVMQNPRHLVRRRGQEARLRCSPMKGHSHVYWYRQLPEEGLKFMVYLQKENIIDESGMPKERFSAEFPKEGPSILRIQQVVRGDSAAYFCASSPGRMADTQYFGPGTRLTVL.

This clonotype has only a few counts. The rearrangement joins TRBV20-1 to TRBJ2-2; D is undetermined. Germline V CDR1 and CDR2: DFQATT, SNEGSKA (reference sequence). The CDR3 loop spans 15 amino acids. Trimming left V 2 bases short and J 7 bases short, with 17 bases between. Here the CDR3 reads CSARKETGRGGELFF. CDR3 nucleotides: TGCAGTGCTAGAAAAGAGACTGGCAGAGGCGGGGAGCTGTTTTTT.

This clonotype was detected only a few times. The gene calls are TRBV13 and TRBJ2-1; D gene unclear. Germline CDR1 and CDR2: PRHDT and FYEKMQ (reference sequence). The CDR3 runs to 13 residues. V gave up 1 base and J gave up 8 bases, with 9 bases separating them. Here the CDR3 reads CASSLELWDEQFF. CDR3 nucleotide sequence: TGTGCCAGCAGCTTAGAGCTGTGGGATGAGCAGTTCTTC.

The CDR3 region has the DNA TGTGCCAGCAGCCAAGAAGCGGGAGGGCCTACGAATGAGCAGTTCTTC. This sequence encodes CASSQEAGGPTNEQFF. The J gene is TRBJ2-1, the V gene TRBV4-2; TRBD2 matches 10 bases. V lost 0 bases to trimming and J lost 7 bases; unmatched junction nucleotides: 6. Germline V gives CDR1 LGHNA, CDR2 YNFKEQ. This CDR3 spans 16 amino acids.

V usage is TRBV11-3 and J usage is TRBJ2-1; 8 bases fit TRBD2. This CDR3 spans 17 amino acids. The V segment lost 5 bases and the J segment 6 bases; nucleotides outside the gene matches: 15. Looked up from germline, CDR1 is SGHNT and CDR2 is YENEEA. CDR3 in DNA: TGTGCCAGCAGCCCTCCGACCGGGACTAGTGGGGCCAATGAGCAGTTCTTC. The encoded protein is CASSPPTGTSGANEQFF.

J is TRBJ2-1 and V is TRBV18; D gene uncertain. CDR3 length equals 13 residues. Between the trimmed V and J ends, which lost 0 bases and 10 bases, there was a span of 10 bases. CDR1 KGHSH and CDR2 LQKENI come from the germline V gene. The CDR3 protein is CASSPPSIMEQFF. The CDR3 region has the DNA TGTGCCAGCTCACCACCGTCCATTATGGAGCAGTTCTTC.

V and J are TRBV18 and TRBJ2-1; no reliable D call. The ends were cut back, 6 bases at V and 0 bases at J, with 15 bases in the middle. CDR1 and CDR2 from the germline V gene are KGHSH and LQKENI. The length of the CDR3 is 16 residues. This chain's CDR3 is CASSLGRATSYNEQFF. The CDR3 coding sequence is TGTGCCAGCTCCCTCGGTAGGGCCACCTCCTACAATGAGCAGTTCTTC.

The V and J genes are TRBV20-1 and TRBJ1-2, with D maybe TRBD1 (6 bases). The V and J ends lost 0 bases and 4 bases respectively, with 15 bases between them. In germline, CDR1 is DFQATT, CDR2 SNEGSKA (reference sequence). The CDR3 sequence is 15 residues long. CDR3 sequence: CSARERQGPSYGYTF. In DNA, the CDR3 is TGCAGTGCTAGAGAACGGCAGGGGCCTAGCTATGGCTACACCTTC.

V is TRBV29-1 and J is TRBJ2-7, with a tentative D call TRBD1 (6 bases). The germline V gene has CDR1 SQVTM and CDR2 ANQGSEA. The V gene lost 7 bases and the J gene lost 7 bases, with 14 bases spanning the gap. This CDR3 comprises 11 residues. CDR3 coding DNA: TGCAGCGCGGGCAGGGGTGGTGAGCAGTACTTC. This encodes CSAGRGGEQYF.